These 18 T cell receptor beta chains originate from one sample sequenced in a study of neurological immune-mediated disorders. One entry per CDR3 protein, called by TCRdb with MiXCR from the 5' RACE reads. The sample yields some 60,000 distinct CDR3 sequences, roughly 10% seen once. The time point is: longitudinal time-point 1 (baseline). The sequenced sample was PBMCs. Receptor source: a male donor with HTLV-1-associated myelopathy (HAM/TSP).

This clonotype was observed at least ten times. The V gene is TRBV5-1, the J gene TRBJ1-2; D might be TRBD1 (5 bases). Per germline, CDR1 SGHRS and CDR2 YFSETQ. The CDR3 spans 13 residues. V lost 0 bases, J lost 3 bases, and 6 bases lay in between. The CDR3 DNA sequence: TGCGCCAGCAGCTTGGTAGGGGACTATGGCTACACCTTC. This codes for CASSLVGDYGYTF. Looking up the rest from reference TRBV5-1 and TRBJ1-2 gives the full variable domain: KAGVTQTPRYLIKTRGQQVTLSCSPISGHRSVSWYQQTPGQGLQFLFEYFSETQRNKGNFPGRFSGRQFSNSRSEMNVSTLELGDSALYLCASSLVGDYGYTFGSGTRLTVV.

This clonotype was detected ten times or more. The V and J genes are TRBV5-1 and TRBJ2-6, with a tentative D call TRBD2 (6 bases). This CDR3 region has 15 residues. The V end lost 1 base, the J end lost 4 bases, and 9 bases lay between the germline ends. Germline V gives CDR1 SGHRS, CDR2 YFSETQ. As DNA, the CDR3 is TGCGCCAGCAGCTTGACGGGGGTCGGGGCCAACGTCCTGACTTTC. Amino acid sequence: CASSLTGVGANVLTF.

Ten or more counts support this clonotype. The rearrangement joins TRBV29-1 to TRBJ2-7; 8 nucleotides agree with TRBD1. The J segment lost 0 bases and the V segment lost 6 bases, leaving 7 bases of the junction unmatched. Germline CDR1 is SQVTM and CDR2 is ANQGSEA. The CDR3 runs 14 residues. CDR3 in DNA: TGCAGCGTGGCAGGGGGCCTTAGCTCCTACGAGCAGTACTTC. Translation: CSVAGGLSSYEQYF.

This clonotype was detected many times. The CDR3 DNA is TGTGCCAGCAAGATGGGGATCGGCGAGCAGTACTTC. Translation gives CASKMGIGEQYF. The chain joins TRBV6-2 or TRBV6-3 to TRBJ2-7; no clear D gene. The CDR3 covers 12 residues. CDR1 and CDR2 (germline): MNHEY, SVGEGT. The V end lost 7 bases, the J end lost 6 bases, and 13 bases lay between the germline ends.

This clonotype was recorded many times. V and J are TRBV5-1 and TRBJ1-5, with TRBD1 as a possible D gene (6 bases). Germline lookup yields CDR1 SGHRS and CDR2 YFSETQ. Deletions cut 0 bases from V and 6 bases from J, with 10 bases between. CDR3 size: 14 residues. The CDR3 is CASSLAGGSQPQHF. The CDR3 bases are TGCGCCAGCAGCTTGGCGGGGGGCAGTCAGCCCCAGCATTTT.

In its sample, this clonotype was seen many times. The CDR3 DNA reads TGTGCCACCAGCAGAGAGCTGAGCTCTGGAAACACCATATATTTT. This sequence encodes CATSRELSSGNTIYF. The rearrangement joins TRBV15 to TRBJ1-3; D is unclear. CDR1 is LNHNV, CDR2 YYDKDF, per germline (reference sequence). Trimming removed 0 bases from V and 0 bases from J, with 6 bases in between. The CDR3 loop spans 15 amino acids. Drawing the rest from reference TRBV15 and TRBJ1-3, the complete variable domain is DAMVIQNPRYQVTQFGKPVTLSCSQTLNHNVMYWYQQKSSQAPKLLFHYYDKDFNNEADTPDNFQSRRPNTSFCFLDIRSPGLGDTAMYLCATSRELSSGNTIYFGEGSWLTVV.

This clonotype was seen a handful of times. The chain employs TRBV28 and TRBJ1-2, with a possible D match to TRBD1 (6 bases). CDR1 is MDHEN and CDR2 is SYDVKM in the germline V gene. This CDR3 is 14 amino acids long. Trimming took off 3 bases at V and 4 bases at J, with 12 bases between the two ends. This chain's CDR3 is CASSFTGILYGYTF. CDR3 DNA sequence: TGTGCCAGCAGTTTTACAGGGATCCTCTATGGCTACACCTTC.

This clonotype was observed many times. J is TRBJ2-7 and V is TRBV20-1; D unclear. The length of the CDR3 is 15 residues. Trimming left V 3 bases short and J 3 bases short, with 18 bases between. The germline V gene has CDR1 DFQATT and CDR2 SNEGSKA (reference sequence). The CDR3 is CSASVREAGDYEQYF. CDR3 nucleotides: TGCAGTGCTAGCGTTAGAGAGGCAGGAGACTACGAGCAGTACTTC.

Many counts were recorded for this clonotype. CDR3 region: CSAIPDGRVTSPLHF. The CDR3 nucleotides read TGCAGTGCTATCCCTGATGGACGCGTGACCTCACCCCTCCACTTT. V gene TRBV20-1 combines with J gene TRBJ1-6; the D is unclear. Per the germline V gene, CDR1 is DFQATT and CDR2 is SNEGSKA (reference sequence). There are 15 residues in the CDR3. The V gene lost 4 bases and the J gene lost 10 bases, with 20 bases spanning the gap.

This clonotype was observed many times. V gene TRBV20-1 combines with J gene TRBJ2-1; D may correspond to TRBD1 or TRBD2 (5 bases each). Germline loops: CDR1 DFQATT, CDR2 SNEGSKA (reference sequence). The CDR3 covers 13 residues. V was cut by 4 bases and J by 7 bases, with 14 bases left in between. In nucleotides, the CDR3 is TGCAGTGCTACCCCGGGACCCCGAAATGAGCAGTTCTTC. As protein: CSATPGPRNEQFF.

This clonotype has ten or more counts. V usage is TRBV7-2 and J usage is TRBJ1-3, with 8 bases fitting TRBD1. Losses at the gene ends were 0 bases for V and 4 bases for J; bases not matched to a gene: 2. This CDR3 has 15 residues. Looked up from germline, CDR1 is SGHTA and CDR2 is FQGNSA. The CDR3 DNA reads as TGTGCCAGCAGCTTAGCATCAGGGGGCGGAAACACCATATATTTT. Residues: CASSLASGGGNTIYF.

This clonotype was counted ten times or more. This chain connects TRBV5-1 to TRBJ2-5; tentative D call: TRBD2 (6 bases). The germline CDR1 and CDR2 sequences are SGHRS and YFSETQ. Deletions cut 3 bases from V and 4 bases from J, with 13 bases between. The CDR3 has 14 residues. CDR3 DNA: TGCGCCAGCAGCTCGACGGCTAGCGTAGAGACCCAGTACTTC. This gives the protein CASSSTASVETQYF.

In its sample, this clonotype was seen many times. The rearrangement uses TRBV5-1 and TRBJ2-1, with TRBD2 matching 8 bases. The V segment lost 5 bases and the J segment 5 bases; nucleotides outside the gene matches: 6. The length of the CDR3 is 14 residues. Germline V gene sequence: CDR1 SGHRS, CDR2 YFSETQ. This CDR3 reads CASREREPNNEQFF. The DNA for the CDR3 is TGCGCCAGCAGGGAGCGGGAGCCCAACAATGAGCAGTTCTTC.

This clonotype was detected ten times or more. V is TRBV7-9 and J is TRBJ2-7, with D possibly TRBD2 on 5 matching bases. This CDR3 is built from 14 residues. Germline assignment: CDR1 SEHNR and CDR2 FQNEAQ (reference sequence). V lost 5 bases and J lost 2, with 13 bases in between. CDR3 in DNA: TGTGCCAGCAGCCCCAAAATCGGGGCCTACGAGCAGTACTTC. Translating it yields CASSPKIGAYEQYF.

This clonotype was seen repeatedly, ten times or more. This chain joins TRBV5-1 and TRBJ2-7; 12 bases line up with TRBD2. After removal of 0 bases from V and 5 bases from J, the junction contained 0 bases not matched to a gene. The CDR3 has 14 residues. The germline V gene has CDR1 SGHRS and CDR2 YFSETQ. DNA of the CDR3: TGCGCCAGCAGCTTGGGACTAGCGGGGGACGAGCAGTACTTC. It encodes CASSLGLAGDEQYF.

This clonotype was seen many times. V gene TRBV20-1 combines with J gene TRBJ2-7; D perhaps matches TRBD2 (5 bases). Germline V gene lookup returns CDR1 DFQATT and CDR2 SNEGSKA (reference sequence). With 6 bases removed from V and 6 bases from J, the gap between germline ends came to 18 bases. The CDR3 length is 13 residues. The CDR3 DNA is TGCAGTGCCCCTCCCGGGGTTGGGAGCGAGCAGTACTTC. Protein: CSAPPGVGSEQYF.

This clonotype has more than one count but fewer than ten. The chain has TRBV20-1 and TRBJ2-3; 8 bases line up with TRBD2. The junction had 7 bases not matched to a gene; V was cut back by 1 base and J by 1 base. The CDR3 has 16 amino acids. Germline CDR1 is DFQATT and CDR2 is SNEGSKA (reference sequence). For the CDR3, the DNA is TGCAGTGCTAGAGGCGTCGGAGCGGGGGGCACAGATACGCAGTATTTT. This translates into CSARGVGAGGTDTQYF.

The chain couples TRBV11-2 to TRBJ2-3; 11 nucleotides align to TRBD2. Germline trimming cut 1 base from V and 0 bases from J; bases unmatched to any gene: 6. The CDR3 contains 18 residues. Germline loops: CDR1 SGHAT, CDR2 FQNNGV. The CDR3 bases are TGTGCCAGCAGCTTAGGACTAGCGGGACCTCAAAGCACAGATACGCAGTATTTT. Protein: CASSLGLAGPQSTDTQYF.